The text below deals with one T cell receptor beta chain. This CDR3 comprises 13 residues. Germline V gene sequence: CDR1 MNHEY, CDR2 SVGAGI. Trimming shortened V by 10 bases and J by 0 bases, and 12 bases separated the two germline ends. In the PCR, 60 Vbeta and 13 Jbeta primers were used. Profiling relied on immunoSEQ multiplex PCR, and the TCRdb table lists in-frame clones only, not all of them. The profile covers about 170,000 clones, with about four fifths appearing a single time and about 7% taken by the ten largest. This record comes from a study of cytomegalovirus exposure and HLA in healthy donors.

The source is a man aged 25 to 40 in good health and CMV-seropositive. The V gene is TRBV6-5, the J gene TRBJ1-2; tentatively, D is TRBD1 (5 bases). The specimen was PBMCs. This chain's CDR3 is CATTRGTNYGYTF. The CDR3 DNA reads as TGTGCCACTACGCGGGGGACTAACTATGGCTACACCTTC.